Reported below is one T cell receptor beta chain. Its target is not known. In the PCR, 60 Vbeta and 13 Jbeta primers were used. In the source study's methods: There were about 80 million unique TCR beta chains by a later count, and about 11 million of them were shared. Measured with immunoSEQ multiplex PCR; TCRdb has only the in-frame clones, and not every one. V, J and clone size are taken as reported in that table, and D and trimming were inferred from the DNA itself. The table for this sample gives more than 95,000 clones. Germline-derived CDR1 and CDR2 are SGHRS and YFSETQ. Trimming took 0 bases from V and 4 from J, leaving 16 bases between them. The CDR3 is 16 amino acids. This sample stems from a study of cytomegalovirus exposure and HLA in healthy donors. Overall study results and limits: One cluster of highly shared sequence variants probably arose as a sequencing artifact. Reported findings show TCR beta sequences accurately forecast HLA-A and HLA-B alleles in most subjects.

The chain couples TRBV5-1 to TRBJ2-5; the D is unclear. The material sequenced was PBMCs. The TCR comes from a man aged 40-49 years in good health and CMV-seronegative. The CDR3 nucleotides read TGCGCCAGCAGCTTGGATCCGGGTTTAATATCAGAGACCCAGTACTTC. This codes for CASSLDPGLISETQYF.